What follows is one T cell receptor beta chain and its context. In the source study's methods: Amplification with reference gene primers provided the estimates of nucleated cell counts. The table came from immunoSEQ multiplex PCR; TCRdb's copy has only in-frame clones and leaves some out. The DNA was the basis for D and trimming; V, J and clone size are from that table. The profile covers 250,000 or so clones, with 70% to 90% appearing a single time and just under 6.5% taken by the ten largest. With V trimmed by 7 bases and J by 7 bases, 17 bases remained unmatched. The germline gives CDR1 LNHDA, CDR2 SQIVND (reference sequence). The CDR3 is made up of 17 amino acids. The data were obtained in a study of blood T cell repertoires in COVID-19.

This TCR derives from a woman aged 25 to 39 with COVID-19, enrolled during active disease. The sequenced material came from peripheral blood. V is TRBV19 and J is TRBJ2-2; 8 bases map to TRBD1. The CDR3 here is CASNRRGQGARGGELFF. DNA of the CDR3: TGTGCCAGTAACCGGAGGGGGCAGGGGGCGCGCGGCGGGGAGCTGTTTTTT.